This entry lists 13 T cell receptor beta chains sequenced from one sample in a study of T cell repertoires in cytomegalovirus infection. TCRdb ran MiXCR on the reads and lists one entry per CDR3 protein. The table lists about 500,000 distinct CDR3 sequences, around 35% of them singletons. These receptors have no identified antigens. The input for sequencing was cultured PBMCs, taken from culture after CMV antigen stimulation. These receptors all stem from a human donor in good health (CMV status not recorded). Some clones in this sample may be carry-over from other donors' samples.

This clonotype was recorded many times. The chain carries TRBV7-2 and TRBJ2-2; no clear D gene. The germline V gene encodes CDR1 SGHTA and CDR2 FQGNSA. This CDR3 has 13 amino acids. Between the trimmed V and J ends, which lost 1 base and 6 bases, there was a span of 6 bases. The chain's CDR3 is CASSLVGPGELFF. DNA for the CDR3: TGTGCCAGCAGCTTAGTGGGTCCCGGGGAGCTGTTTTTT.

V gene TRBV6-8 combines with J gene TRBJ2-1, with D unclear. Between the trimmed V and J ends, which lost 6 bases and 11 bases, there was a span of 20 bases. The CDR3 totals 14 residues. Looked up from germline, CDR1 is MNHGY and CDR2 is SAAAGT. The CDR3 spells CASSDGVTLLKQFF. In nucleotides, the CDR3 is TGTGCCAGCAGCGATGGTGTGACCCTTCTTAAGCAGTTCTTC.

V is TRBV7-2 and J is TRBJ1-6; D gene uncertain. Trimming pared 7 bases from V and 7 bases from J, leaving 14 bases between. The CDR3 is made up of 14 amino acids. Looked up from germline, CDR1 is SGHTA and CDR2 is FQGNSA. The CDR3 is CASTPSNRNSPLHF. In DNA form, the CDR3 reads TGTGCCAGCACCCCCAGTAATAGAAATTCACCCCTCCACTTT.

This clonotype came up a few times. The chain recombines TRBV4-1 with TRBJ2-5; 7 nucleotides agree with TRBD1. V was pared by 2 bases and J by 4 bases, with 4 bases of the junction left unmatched. This CDR3 spans 14 amino acids. Germline V gene lookup returns CDR1 MGHRA and CDR2 YSYEKL. CDR3 residues: CASSQTDRVETQYF. The CDR3 nucleotides are TGCGCCAGCAGCCAAACTGACAGGGTAGAGACCCAGTACTTC.

This clonotype was seen a handful of times. This rearrangement joins TRBV12-3 or TRBV12-4 to TRBJ2-1; TRBD2 matches at 10 bases. The J segment lost 3 bases and the V segment lost 1 base, leaving 6 bases of the junction unmatched. This CDR3 has 17 residues. CDR3 residues: CASSLGILAGDYNEQFF. The CDR3 nucleotides are TGTGCCAGCAGTTTAGGAATTCTAGCGGGAGACTACAATGAGCAGTTCTTC.

The chain couples TRBV5-1 to TRBJ2-7, with 11 bases matching TRBD2. Germline CDR1 SGHRS, CDR2 YFSETQ. The ends lost 2 bases at V and 5 bases at J; junction bases unmatched: 12. The CDR3 sequence is 17 residues long. The CDR3 DNA reads as TGCGCCAGCAGCTTCCAACACTCTCTAGCGGGAGGAAACGAGCAGTACTTC. This codes for CASSFQHSLAGGNEQYF.

This chain's CDR3 is CASTPWTAVPSTDTQYF. CDR3 in DNA: TGTGCCAGTACCCCTTGGACAGCGGTCCCTAGCACAGATACGCAGTATTTT. The chain combines TRBV19 with TRBJ2-3; the D gene is possibly TRBD1 (6 bases). V lost 7 bases and J 0 bases, leaving 20 bases between the germline ends. This CDR3 is built from 17 residues. Germline CDR1 reads LNHDA; CDR2 reads SQIVND (reference sequence). Full variable domain (missing parts from reference TRBV19 and TRBJ2-3): DGGITQSPKYLFRKEGQNVTLSCEQNLNHDAMYWYRQDPGQGLRLIYYSQIVNDFQKGDIAEGYSVSREKKESFPLTVTSAQKNPTAFYLCASTPWTAVPSTDTQYFGPGTRLTVL.

The chain has TRBV7-9 and TRBJ1-1; 7 nucleotides line up with TRBD1. The CDR3 length is 13 residues. The germline V gene encodes CDR1 SEHNR and CDR2 FQNEAQ (reference sequence). J lost 4 bases, V lost 5 bases, and 4 bases had no gene match. CDR3 residues: CASSQAGGTEAFF. The CDR3 DNA follows: TGTGCCAGCAGCCAAGCAGGGGGCACTGAAGCTTTCTTT. Variable domain in full (rest from reference TRBV7-9 and TRBJ1-1): DTGVSQNPRHKITKRGQNVTFRCDPISEHNRLYWYRQTLGQGPEFLTYFQNEAQLEKSRLLSDRFSAERPKGSFSTLEIQRTEQGDSAMYLCASSQAGGTEAFFGQGTRLTVV.

This clonotype was counted between two and nine times. The V call is TRBV2, the J call TRBJ2-7; perhaps D is TRBD1 or TRBD2 (5 bases each). In germline, CDR1 is SNHLY, CDR2 FYNNEI. V lost 6 bases and J 2 bases, leaving 14 bases between the germline ends. The length of the CDR3 is 14 residues. Written as DNA, the CDR3 is TGTGCCAGCAGATGGGGGAGAGGTACCTACGAGCAGTACTTC. Amino acids: CASRWGRGTYEQYF. The whole variable domain, filled in from reference TRBV2 and TRBJ2-7, reads EPEVTQTPSHQVTQMGQEVILRCVPISNHLYFYWYRQILGQKVEFLVSFYNNEISEKSEIFDDQFSVERPDGSNFTLKIRSTKLEDSAMYFCASRWGRGTYEQYFGPGTRLTVT.

The chain recombines TRBV6-5 with TRBJ2-1; no clear D gene. Trimming took 2 bases from V and 3 from J, leaving 5 bases between them. The germline V gene encodes CDR1 MNHEY and CDR2 SVGAGI. CDR3 length: 13 residues. The CDR3 protein is CASSYDNYNEQFF. The CDR3, as DNA: TGTGCCAGCAGTTACGACAACTACAATGAGCAGTTCTTC.

In its sample, this clonotype was seen a few times. The chain joins TRBV6-2 or TRBV6-3 to TRBJ2-1, with D possibly matching TRBD2 (6 bases). V was pared by 2 bases and J by 6 bases, with 8 bases between. Germline V CDR1 and CDR2: MNHEY, SVGEGT. This CDR3 is built from 13 residues. CDR3 DNA sequence: TGTGCCAGCAGTTACGGCGGGGTCAATGAGCAGTTCTTC. Protein sequence: CASSYGGVNEQFF.

This clonotype showed up just a few times. The chain links TRBV24-1 to TRBJ2-3, with D tentatively TRBD1 or TRBD2 (5 bases each). This CDR3 spans 18 amino acids. Germline CDR1 is KGHDR and CDR2 is SFDVKD. V lost 2 bases and J 1 base, leaving 18 bases between the germline ends. CDR3 residues: CATSDSAEGIYGTDTQYF. The CDR3 DNA follows: TGTGCCACCAGTGATTCGGCCGAGGGGATCTATGGCACAGATACGCAGTATTTT.

The V call is TRBV6-5, the J call TRBJ2-5; 7 bases are shared with TRBD1. The V gene's germline CDR1 is MNHEY and CDR2 SVGAGI. V lost 8 bases to trimming and J lost 2 bases; unmatched junction nucleotides: 8. The CDR3 consists of 14 residues. CDR3 DNA: TGTGCCAGCGGCACAGGGGCCGCTCAAGAGACCCAGTACTTC. It codes for CASGTGAAQETQYF.